A single sample is the source of the 9 T cell receptor beta chains below, sequenced in a study of blood T cell repertoires in COVID-19. Generated by immunoSEQ multiplex PCR, the TCRdb table keeps only in-frame clones and is missing some. The sample includes 180,000 or so clones, around 88% of them seen just once. Sequencing input: PBMCs or T cells enriched from blood (not recorded which). These receptors were collected from a man in his forties with acute COVID-19.

The V and J genes are TRBV12-3 or TRBV12-4 and TRBJ1-5; maybe TRBD1 (6 bases). This CDR3 is built from 12 residues. Deletions cut 4 bases from V and 9 bases from J, with 10 bases between. The CDR3 nucleotides read TGTGCCAGCAGTTACAGGGCCTCGCCCCAGCATTTT. This translates into CASSYRASPQHF.

This clone was found a few times. The genes are TRBV25-1 and TRBJ2-2; 8 nucleotides align to TRBD1. V gave up 1 base and J gave up 1 base; unmatched junction bases: 5. CDR1 and CDR2 from the germline V gene are MGHDK and SYGVNS. CDR3 length: 17 amino acids. Written as DNA, the CDR3 is TGTGCCAGCAGTGAATTAGGTGGGACAGGGAACACCGGGGAGCTGTTTTTT. This codes for CASSELGGTGNTGELFF.

The genes are TRBV18 and TRBJ1-3, with D possibly being TRBD1 (5 bases). Trimming took 3 bases from V and 2 from J, leaving 11 bases between them. This CDR3 spans 15 amino acids. Germline loops: CDR1 KGHSH, CDR2 LQKENI. As DNA, the CDR3 is TGTGCCAGCTCACCGGAACGGGGGGCTGGAAACACCATATATTTT. This sequence encodes CASSPERGAGNTIYF.

The rearrangement links TRBV27 to TRBJ2-2; 7 positions match TRBD1. The CDR3 loop spans 14 amino acids. Trimming cost V 7 bases and J 4 bases; bases outside gene matches: 6. CDR1 and CDR2 (germline): MNHEY, SMNVEV (reference sequence). CDR3 nucleotides: TGTGCCAGCACTCCGGACAGGCTCACCGGGGAGCTGTTTTTT. Its translation: CASTPDRLTGELFF.

The V and J genes are TRBV5-5 and TRBJ2-1; 10 bases agree with TRBD2. Trimming took 4 bases from V and 6 from J; bases not matched to a gene: 7. This CDR3 is built from 15 residues. Per the germline V gene, CDR1 is SGHKS and CDR2 is YYEKEE (reference sequence). Here the CDR3 reads CASSVGGLASNEQFF. In nucleotides, the CDR3 is TGTGCCAGCAGCGTCGGGGGACTAGCGTCCAATGAGCAGTTCTTC.

V usage is TRBV27 and J usage is TRBJ1-1; D is possibly TRBD1 (5 bases). Germline V gene lookup returns CDR1 MNHEY and CDR2 SMNVEV (reference sequence). There are 14 residues in the CDR3. Trimming stripped 3 bases from V and 4 bases from J, with 12 bases between. Here the CDR3 DNA reads TGTGCCAGCAGTTTTTCTACAGGCGGCACTGAAGCTTTCTTT. Amino acid sequence: CASSFSTGGTEAFF.

The chain joins TRBV11-2 to TRBJ2-7; possible D gene TRBD1, 5 bases. The CDR3 is 15 residues long. CDR1 and CDR2 (germline): SGHAT, FQNNGV. The V gene lost 4 bases and the J gene lost 0 bases, with 13 bases spanning the gap. The CDR3, as DNA: TGTGCCAGCAGCTACAGGCCGGACGTCTCCTACGAGCAGTACTTC. Its protein is CASSYRPDVSYEQYF.

The genes are TRBV2 and TRBJ2-2; 9 bases line up with TRBD1. With 6 bases clipped from V and 5 bases from J, the junction kept 7 bases outside the gene matches. Germline loops: CDR1 SNHLY, CDR2 FYNNEI. The CDR3 totals 15 residues. Here the CDR3 reads CASSETGGITGELFF. CDR3 nucleotides: TGTGCCAGCAGCGAGACAGGGGGAATTACCGGGGAGCTGTTTTTT. The whole variable domain, remainder taken from reference TRBV2 and TRBJ2-2, is EPEVTQTPSHQVTQMGQEVILRCVPISNHLYFYWYRQILGQKVEFLVSFYNNEISEKSEIFDDQFSVERPDGSNFTLKIRSTKLEDSAMYFCASSETGGITGELFFGEGSRLTVL.

This clone was observed once. This chain connects TRBV7-9 to TRBJ2-3; 8 positions agree with TRBD1. The CDR3 is 14 residues long. Per the germline V gene, CDR1 is SEHNR and CDR2 is FQNEAQ (reference sequence). Trimming cost V 3 bases and J 5 bases; bases outside gene matches: 4. CDR3 region: CASSFPGGIDTQYF. The DNA for the CDR3 is TGTGCCAGCAGCTTCCCAGGGGGCATAGATACGCAGTATTTT.